These 25 T cell receptor beta chains were sequenced from one sample in a study of cytomegalovirus exposure and HLA in healthy donors. PCR employed 60 Vbeta and 13 Jbeta primers. Data came from immunoSEQ multiplex PCR; TCRdb stores just in-frame clones and leaves some out. This sample has tens of thousands of clones, with 76% found just once. Input material: PBMCs. The receptors originated from a male donor in good health and CMV-seronegative.

V gene TRBV9 combines with J gene TRBJ2-6; 7 bases are shared with TRBD1. The germline CDR1 and CDR2 sequences are SGDLS and YYNGEE. The CDR3 runs to 18 residues. V trimming: 0 bases; J trimming: 0 bases; junction bases outside the gene matches: 6. The CDR3 protein is CASSVATGLSSGANVLTF. Here the CDR3 DNA reads TGTGCCAGCAGCGTAGCGACAGGGCTTAGCTCTGGGGCCAACGTCCTGACTTTC.

This chain connects TRBV5-1 to TRBJ1-2; a possible D gene is TRBD1 (5 bases). The ends were cut back, 4 bases at V and 5 bases at J, with 15 bases in the middle. Germline CDR1 SGHRS, CDR2 YFSETQ. This CDR3 comprises 14 residues. CDR3 DNA sequence: TGCGCCAGCAGCCGCGAGGACAACACTTATGGCTACACCTTC. Protein product: CASSREDNTYGYTF.

CDR3 sequence reads: CASTRDSRNYGYTF. CDR3 DNA sequence: TGCGCCAGCACCCGGGACAGCAGAAACTATGGCTACACCTTC. The chain links TRBV5-1 to TRBJ1-2, with 7 bases identical to TRBD1. With V trimmed by 6 bases and J by 2 bases, 7 bases remained unmatched. There are 14 residues in the CDR3. Germline V gene lookup returns CDR1 SGHRS and CDR2 YFSETQ.

This clone was found a few times. The J gene is TRBJ1-2, the V gene TRBV29-1; TRBD1 agrees at 9 bases. The J segment lost 6 bases and the V segment lost 6 bases, leaving 8 bases of the junction unmatched. Germline V gene data show CDR1 as SQVTM and CDR2 as ANQGSEA. The CDR3 has 13 residues. CDR3 coding DNA: TGCAGCGTCGAGGGGGGGACAGGGAATGGCTACACCTTC. This translates into CSVEGGTGNGYTF.

The gene calls are TRBV4-1 and TRBJ2-1, with D hard to call. The germline gives CDR1 MGHRA, CDR2 YSYEKL. The length of the CDR3 is 16 residues. The ends were cut back, 1 base at V and 0 bases at J, with 10 bases in the middle. CDR3 nucleotides: TGCGCCAGCAGCCAAGTAAATCTCGTCTCCTACAATGAGCAGTTCTTC. It is translated as CASSQVNLVSYNEQFF.

This rearrangement joins TRBV7-8 to TRBJ1-2; 7 bases are a match to TRBD1. V was clipped by 0 bases and J by 8 bases; unmatched bases: 6. There are 14 residues in the CDR3. Germline-derived CDR1 and CDR2 are SGHVS and FQNEAQ. CDR3 loop: CASSLATGIRGYTF. CDR3 nucleotides: TGTGCCAGCAGCTTAGCGACAGGGATTAGGGGCTACACCTTC.

This clone was seen only once. This chain uses TRBV11-1 with TRBJ2-7; TRBD1 might be the D (6 bases). Trimming shortened V by 8 bases and J by 1 base, and 18 bases separated the two germline ends. The CDR3 has 15 amino acids. In germline, CDR1 is SGHAT, CDR2 FQDESV (reference sequence). This CDR3 reads CASSSPRGYSYEQYF. The CDR3 region has the DNA TGTGCCAGCTCAAGCCCAAGGGGGTATTCCTACGAGCAGTACTTC.

This chain uses TRBV29-1 with TRBJ2-3; TRBD2 matches 11 bases. The germline CDR1 and CDR2 sequences are SQVTM and ANQGSEA. Unmatched junction bases numbered 7, after V lost 7 bases and J lost 4 bases. The CDR3 loop spans 14 amino acids. CDR3 DNA sequence: TGCAGCGGGAAAACTAGCGGGAGTGCAGATACGCAGTATTTT. Amino acid sequence: CSGKTSGSADTQYF.

The chain employs TRBV9 and TRBJ2-5; 7 bases match TRBD2. J lost 7 bases, V lost 4 bases, and 7 bases had no gene match. The CDR3 length is 13 residues. Germline V gene sequence: CDR1 SGDLS, CDR2 YYNGEE. The CDR3 is CASSKAGTGTQYF. The CDR3 DNA reads TGTGCCAGCAGCAAAGCGGGGACTGGGACCCAGTACTTC.

This clone has a handful of counts. The chain uses TRBV6-1 and TRBJ2-7, with a possible D match to TRBD2 (5 bases). Germline-derived CDR1 and CDR2 are MNHNS and SASEGT. This CDR3 region has 15 residues. The ends were cut back, 1 base at V and 7 bases at J, with 17 bases in the middle. CDR3 region: CASSEEGLGRGEQYF. The CDR3 DNA reads TGTGCCAGCAGTGAAGAAGGATTGGGTCGAGGGGAGCAGTACTTC.

The chain employs TRBV6-1 and TRBJ2-2; D is uncertain. The germline V gene encodes CDR1 MNHNS and CDR2 SASEGT. There are 13 residues in the CDR3. Trimming cost V 4 bases and J 1 base, with 4 bases left between them. The CDR3 sequence: CASSARNTGELFF. In DNA, the CDR3 is TGTGCCAGCAGTGCCCGGAACACCGGGGAGCTGTTTTTT.

This clone has only a few counts. The V gene is TRBV28, the J gene TRBJ2-5; D gene ambiguous. The V gene's germline CDR1 is MDHEN and CDR2 SYDVKM. This CDR3 is built from 17 residues. Trimming removed 5 bases from V and 0 bases from J, with 19 bases in between. The CDR3 reads CASSGTAKVQYQETQYF. CDR3 sequence (DNA): TGTGCCAGCAGTGGAACAGCCAAAGTACAGTACCAAGAGACCCAGTACTTC.

The J gene is TRBJ1-6, the V gene TRBV7-9; 8 bases fit TRBD1. J was trimmed by 8 bases and V by 1 base; bases with no gene match: 4. Germline CDR1 SEHNR, CDR2 FQNEAQ (reference sequence). This CDR3 contains 15 residues. The CDR3 DNA is TGTGCCAGCAGCTTAGGCGGGACAGGAGATTCACCCCTCCACTTT. It is translated as CASSLGGTGDSPLHF.

V is TRBV6-5 and J is TRBJ2-2; TRBD1 aligns across 8 bases. The junction had 4 bases not matched to a gene; V was cut back by 0 bases and J by 7 bases. Germline-derived CDR1 and CDR2 are MNHEY and SVGAGI. The CDR3 contains 15 residues. Written as DNA, the CDR3 is TGTGCCAGCAGTTACTCGACAGGGGCCAACGGGGAGCTGTTTTTT. Its translation: CASSYSTGANGELFF.

V is TRBV6-1 and J is TRBJ2-1; 8 nucleotides match TRBD1. The germline CDR1 and CDR2 sequences are MNHNS and SASEGT. Germline trimming cut 5 bases from V and 7 bases from J; bases unmatched to any gene: 7. The CDR3 covers 14 residues. CDR3 protein: CASSYTGGSNEQFF. The CDR3 region has the DNA TGTGCCAGCAGTTATACAGGGGGTAGTAATGAGCAGTTCTTC.

In this sample, this clone turned up a few times. The chain combines TRBV19 with TRBJ1-1, with unresolved D. V gave up 3 bases and J gave up 0 bases, with 5 bases separating them. Germline V gives CDR1 LNHDA, CDR2 SQIVND (reference sequence). CDR3 length: 13 residues. CDR3 in DNA: TGTGCCAGTAGTATGGCCGTGAACACTGAAGCTTTCTTT. Translating gives CASSMAVNTEAFF.

Only one count was recorded for this clone. The V gene is TRBV4-3, the J gene TRBJ1-2, with D tentatively TRBD1 (5 bases). CDR1 is LGHNA, CDR2 YSLEER, per germline. The length of the CDR3 is 16 residues. The germline V and J ends were trimmed by 0 bases and 6 bases, with 17 bases remaining between them. CDR3 protein: CASSQEGVPNRDGYTF. CDR3 bases: TGCGCCAGCAGCCAAGAAGGGGTGCCAAATCGGGATGGCTACACCTTC.

This clone has a handful of counts. The gene calls are TRBV28 and TRBJ1-6, with TRBD1 matching 9 bases. The J segment lost 10 bases and the V segment lost 6 bases, leaving 19 bases of the junction unmatched. Germline V gives CDR1 MDHEN, CDR2 SYDVKM. This CDR3 has 18 residues. The CDR3 here is CASRLAQDRGLSGSPLHF. The DNA of the CDR3 is TGTGCCAGCAGACTGGCTCAGGACAGGGGCCTCTCTGGATCACCCCTCCACTTT.

This chain uses TRBV28 with TRBJ1-3; TRBD1 is a possible D gene (5 bases). The CDR3 loop spans 13 amino acids. V was shortened by 9 bases and J by 4 bases, with 13 bases between the two germline ends. Germline assignment: CDR1 MDHEN and CDR2 SYDVKM. The CDR3 protein is CASNQGLGNTIYF. The CDR3 coding sequence is TGTGCCAGTAATCAGGGTCTAGGAAACACCATATATTTT.

This chain joins TRBV5-4 and TRBJ1-2; D is ambiguous. V lost 0 bases, J lost 4 bases, and 13 bases lay in between. The CDR3 runs 15 residues. Germline loops: CDR1 SGHNT, CDR2 YYREEE (reference sequence). CDR3 region: CASSLGVETSYGYTF. DNA of the CDR3: TGTGCCAGCAGCTTGGGGGTGGAGACCTCCTATGGCTACACCTTC. The complete variable domain, with remaining parts taken from reference TRBV5-4 and TRBJ1-2, reads ETGVTQSPTHLIKTRGQQVTLRCSSQSGHNTVSWYQQALGQGPQFIFQYYREEENGRGNFPPRFSGLQFPNYSSELNVNALELDDSALYLCASSLGVETSYGYTFGSGTRLTVV.

The V and J genes are TRBV7-9 and TRBJ1-2; TRBD1 matches 8 bases. CDR3 length equals 15 residues. The trim removed 1 base at V and 7 bases at J, leaving 8 bases unmatched. Germline CDR1 SEHNR, CDR2 FQNEAQ (reference sequence). CDR3 region: CASSLVDRALSGYTF. The CDR3 nucleotides are TGTGCCAGCAGCTTAGTGGACAGGGCCCTTAGTGGCTACACCTTC.

The count of this clone is one. The chain has TRBV5-1 and TRBJ2-5, with 12 bases identical to TRBD2. This CDR3 contains 17 residues. V gave up 0 bases and J gave up 5 bases; unmatched junction bases: 8. CDR1 and CDR2 from the germline V gene are SGHRS and YFSETQ. CDR3 DNA: TGCGCCAGCAGCTTGGCGGCTAGCGGGAGGGCTGGGGAGACCCAGTACTTC. This sequence encodes CASSLAASGRAGETQYF.

The chain is built from TRBV4-1 and TRBJ2-1, with 11 bases that match TRBD2. CDR3 size: 16 residues. Germline loops: CDR1 MGHRA, CDR2 YSYEKL. Trimming cost V 5 bases and J 4 bases; bases outside gene matches: 7. The CDR3 sequence is CASSAGTSGVYNEQFF. The CDR3 DNA follows: TGCGCCAGCAGCGCCGGGACTAGCGGAGTGTACAATGAGCAGTTCTTC.

V gene TRBV27 combines with J gene TRBJ2-3, with 11 positions matching TRBD2. V gave up 6 bases and J gave up 2 bases; unmatched junction bases: 4. CDR3 length: 15 amino acids. Germline CDR1 reads MNHEY; CDR2 reads SMNVEV (reference sequence). CDR3 DNA: TGTGCCAGCAGCCGACTAGCGGGGATCACAGATACGCAGTATTTT. It encodes CASSRLAGITDTQYF.

The V gene is TRBV27, the J gene TRBJ2-1, with 9 bases that match TRBD1. Per germline, CDR1 MNHEY and CDR2 SMNVEV (reference sequence). The J segment lost 6 bases and the V segment lost 4 bases, leaving 4 bases of the junction unmatched. The CDR3 totals 14 residues. The CDR3, as DNA: TGTGCCAGCAGTTCCCTGGGACAGGGCAATGAGCAGTTCTTC. Its protein product is CASSSLGQGNEQFF.